These 7 T cell receptor beta chains were all obtained from the same sample, sequenced in a study of CD4+ T cells in melanoma. The assay was immunoSEQ multiplex PCR, and TCRdb's table has in-frame clones only and misses some. In the table there are under 10,000 clones, around two thirds of which are singletons. The sequenced sample was tumor tissue. The receptors come from a human donor with melanoma.

The J gene is TRBJ2-3, the V gene TRBV19; maybe TRBD1 (6 bases). Trimming shortened V by 5 bases and J by 0 bases, and 15 bases separated the two germline ends. The CDR3 sequence is 16 residues long. Germline CDR1 and CDR2: LNHDA and SQIVND (reference sequence). The CDR3: CASSLLGTPSTDTQYF. Here the CDR3 DNA reads TGTGCCAGTAGTCTTCTCGGGACACCTAGCACAGATACGCAGTATTTT.

This clone was seen a handful of times. The rearrangement links TRBV5-1 to TRBJ1-3, with 9 positions matching TRBD1. Germline V gene lookup returns CDR1 SGHRS and CDR2 YFSETQ. The CDR3 totals 14 residues. J gave up 4 bases and V 4 bases, and 3 bases lay outside the gene matches. This CDR3 reads CASSAGTGGNTIYF. CDR3 sequence (DNA): TGCGCCAGCAGCGCCGGGACAGGGGGAAACACCATATATTTT.

The chain joins TRBV4-1 to TRBJ2-7; 7 positions agree with TRBD2. This CDR3 contains 15 residues. CDR1 and CDR2 (germline): MGHRA, YSYEKL. V dropped 4 bases and J dropped 3; count of bases not matched to a gene: 9. The CDR3 reads CASSPQRGRDYEQYF. The CDR3 bases are TGCGCCAGCAGCCCACAGCGGGGTAGGGACTACGAGCAGTACTTC.

This clone is medium-sized (0.01 to 0.1%) within its sample. The chain couples TRBV5-8 to TRBJ1-1; D is uncertain. This CDR3 has 17 residues. Deletions cut 0 bases from V and 1 base from J, with 16 bases between. Germline V gives CDR1 SGHTS, CDR2 YDEGEE. CDR3 sequence (DNA): TGTGCCAGCAGCTTGGGGAAGGCCCGAGACCAGAACACTGAAGCTTTCTTT. This gives the protein CASSLGKARDQNTEAFF.

The chain uses TRBV6-5 and TRBJ1-2; possibly TRBD1 for D (6 bases). This CDR3 is built from 13 residues. CDR1 MNHEY and CDR2 SVGAGI come from the germline V gene. Trimming pared 6 bases from V and 7 bases from J, leaving 15 bases between. In DNA, the CDR3 is TGTGCCAGCAGCCGCACAGGGCCGCTTGGCTACACCTTC. It is translated as CASSRTGPLGYTF.

This chain uses TRBV11-1 with TRBJ1-1; the D gene is possibly TRBD1 (6 bases). The CDR3 contains 14 residues. V was cut by 7 bases and J by 1 base, with 13 bases left in between. The V gene's germline CDR1 is SGHAT and CDR2 FQDESV (reference sequence). This chain's CDR3 is CASNLDRWNTEAFF. The CDR3 nucleotides read TGTGCCAGCAACCTGGACAGATGGAACACTGAAGCTTTCTTT. Filled out from reference TRBV11-1 and TRBJ1-1, the complete variable domain reads EAEVAQSPRYKITEKSQAVAFWCDPISGHATLYWYRQILGQGPELLVQFQDESVVDDSQLPKDRFSAERLKGVDSTLKIQPAELGDSAMYLCASNLDRWNTEAFFGQGTRLTVV.

In its sample, this clone is medium-sized. DNA of the CDR3: TGTGCCAGCAGCTTGGGGGAACGCGAGCAGTACTTC. Translating it yields CASSLGEREQYF. The chain employs TRBV7-7 and TRBJ2-7, with D perhaps assigned TRBD1 or TRBD2 (5 bases each). The V end lost 3 bases, the J end lost 6 bases, and 9 bases lay between the germline ends. Germline V gene sequence: CDR1 SSHAT, CDR2 FNYEAQ (reference sequence). The CDR3 has 12 amino acids.